This TCR beta chain was profiled in a study of cytomegalovirus exposure and HLA in healthy donors. Study-wide background: A preliminary data release comprised about 85 million unique TCRs obtained from HLA-typed donors. The study, taken as a whole, reports: The classifier, whose performance was assessed in both the original and validation cohorts, reportedly diagnosed cytomegalovirus status with high specificity and sensitivity. The authors judged a highly shared variant cluster likely a sequencing artifact.

For this clone: Its antigen remains unidentified. One end of the junction fails to match germline, which may point to a read error.

The CDR3 totals 13 residues. Germline V gives CDR1 SSHAT, CDR2 FNYEAQ (reference sequence). The PCR made use of 60 Vbeta and 13 Jbeta primers. Some clones are missing from TCRdb's copy, which holds only in-frame ones; the method was immunoSEQ multiplex PCR. The table has roughly 100,000 clones, about 77% seen once; the top ten hold around 5.3%. Sequenced material: PBMCs. The source of this sequence is a woman aged 40 to 50 in good health and CMV-seronegative. The chain joins TRBV7-7 to TRBJ2-3, with 7 bases fitting TRBD2. CDR3 bases: TGTGCTAGCAGCCCGGGGGGTGGAGATACGCAGTATTTT. This sequence encodes CASSPGGGDTQYF.